The 32 T cell receptor beta chains reported below all come from one sample, sequenced in a study of blood T cells in healthy people across ages. Combining a sample-barcoded 5' primer with a J-beta primer mix, a second PCR ran for roughly 7 to 12 cycles. TCRdb redid the calling of the 5' RACE reads with MiXCR, one entry per CDR3 protein. The table shows about 1,600,000 distinct CDR3 sequences, with around 42% occurring only once. The sample comprised blood. These receptors were collected from a young woman in good health.

This clonotype has just a few counts. The chain has TRBV7-2 and TRBJ1-2; perhaps TRBD1 as D (5 bases). The CDR3 spans 14 residues. Germline values: CDR1 SGHTA, CDR2 FQGNSA. V lost 1 base and J lost 8, with 14 bases in between. The DNA of the CDR3 is TGTGCCAGCAGCTTAGTTCGGCAGGGCCCGGGCTACACCTTC. It is translated as CASSLVRQGPGYTF.

This chain joins TRBV28 and TRBJ2-5; TRBD1 matches at 7 bases. The CDR3 loop spans 16 amino acids. Per germline, CDR1 MDHEN and CDR2 SYDVKM. V was pared by 5 bases and J by 11 bases, with 20 bases of the junction left unmatched. Written as DNA, the CDR3 is TGTGCCAGCAGTACACGACAGGGCGGCTACTACAATGAGCAGTACTTC. Its translation is CASSTRQGGYYNEQYF.

The rearrangement links TRBV14 to TRBJ2-1, with unresolved D. Germline V CDR1 and CDR2: SGHDN, FVKESK. This CDR3 spans 13 amino acids. V was trimmed by 8 bases and J by 3 bases, leaving 11 bases between them. CDR3 DNA sequence: TGTGCCAGCGCATCTCGTGTCTACAATGAGCAGTTCTTC. Translation gives CASASRVYNEQFF.

This clonotype was detected only a few times. The chain recombines TRBV12-3 or TRBV12-4 with TRBJ2-3, with D possibly being TRBD2 (5 bases). The germline V and J ends were trimmed by 3 bases and 2 bases, with 12 bases remaining between them. This CDR3 has 15 amino acids. The chain's CDR3 is CASSFRRPVTDTQYF. The CDR3 DNA is TGTGCCAGCAGTTTTCGGAGGCCGGTCACAGATACGCAGTATTTT.

This rearrangement joins TRBV18 to TRBJ2-4; no clear D gene. Trimming pared 3 bases from V and 13 bases from J, leaving 22 bases between. The CDR3 has 15 amino acids. Germline V gene lookup returns CDR1 KGHSH and CDR2 LQKENI. CDR3 region: CASSPGSGPSSKQYF. The CDR3 coding sequence is TGTGCCAGCTCACCGGGAAGTGGTCCTTCATCCAAGCAGTACTTC.

On this clonotype: A read error may account for a junction end that differs from germline. This chain connects TRBV20-1 to TRBJ2-1; the match to TRBD2 covers 7 bases. This CDR3 has 13 residues. Germline V gene sequence: CDR1 DFQATT, CDR2 SNEGSKA (reference sequence). DNA of the CDR3: TGCGGTGCAGCGGGCGGGAGCATCATTGAGCAGTTCTTC. Translating gives CGAAGGSIIEQFF.

In this sample, this clonotype turned up once. The J gene is TRBJ2-4, the V gene TRBV5-1; a possible D gene is TRBD1 (6 bases). The DNA matches TRBJ2-7 better at its end, which makes the J call doubtful. The CDR3 has 14 amino acids. CDR1 SGHRS and CDR2 YFSETQ come from the germline V gene. Here the CDR3 DNA reads TGCGCCAGCAGCCAAAAGACAGGCCCTGGCGAGCAGTACTTC. Its translation: CASSQKTGPGEQYF.

The V and J genes are TRBV6-5 and TRBJ2-5; TRBD1 might be the D (5 bases). The closer fit of TRBJ2-7 to the DNA end suggests the J call may be wrong. Germline V gives CDR1 MNHEY, CDR2 SVGAGI. The CDR3 runs 15 residues. The CDR3 region has the DNA TGTGCCAGCACCTCAAGGGGCAGCAACCCCTACGAGCAGTACTTC. It specifies CASTSRGSNPYEQYF.

The chain links TRBV11-2 to TRBJ2-2; 7 nucleotides agree with TRBD1. The CDR3 has 14 amino acids. Trimming removed 8 bases from V and 3 bases from J; junction bases left unmatched: 6. Germline lookup yields CDR1 SGHAT and CDR2 FQNNGV. The CDR3 bases are TGTGCCAGCTGGACAGGATACTACACCGGGGAGCTGTTTTTT. Translated: CASWTGYYTGELFF.

V and J are TRBV10-3 and TRBJ1-2; D is possibly TRBD1 (6 bases). Germline lookup yields CDR1 ENHRY and CDR2 SYGVKD. This CDR3 contains 14 residues. Trimming stripped 4 bases from V and 1 base from J, with 10 bases between. For the CDR3, the DNA is TGTGCCATCAGTGGCCAACAGGGTAACTATGGCTACACCTTC. This sequence encodes CAISGQQGNYGYTF.

V and J are TRBV10-2 and TRBJ1-1; the D gene is possibly TRBD1 (6 bases). V lost 8 bases to trimming and J lost 3 bases, with 13 bases between them. The CDR3 extends over 13 amino acids. Germline loops: CDR1 WSHSY, CDR2 SAAADI. In DNA, the CDR3 is TGCGCCAGCGGCCAGGGGATGGACACTGAAGCTTTCTTT. It specifies CASGQGMDTEAFF.

This chain links TRBV7-2 with TRBJ1-2, with a possible D match to TRBD1 (5 bases). Trimming pared 6 bases from V and 4 bases from J, leaving 15 bases between. Germline V gene data show CDR1 as SGHTA and CDR2 as FQGNSA. This CDR3 spans 14 amino acids. The CDR3 DNA is TGTGCCAGCAGTTGGGGGGACGGCTCCTATGGCTACACCTTC. Its translation is CASSWGDGSYGYTF.

The table lists this clonotype with a few counts. The chain's CDR3 is CSVVRQGGETQYF. In nucleotides, the CDR3 is TGCAGCGTTGTGAGGCAGGGGGGCGAGACCCAGTACTTC. The V call is TRBV29-1, the J call TRBJ2-5; D might be TRBD1 (7 bases). Trimming took off 4 bases at V and 5 bases at J, with 14 bases between the two ends. The CDR3 is 13 amino acids. Germline CDR1 SQVTM, CDR2 ANQGSEA.

The chain has TRBV7-9 and TRBJ2-3, with D tentatively TRBD1 (5 bases). CDR1 and CDR2 from the germline V gene are SEHNR and FQNEAQ (reference sequence). Trimming took off 1 base at V and 14 bases at J, with 16 bases between the two ends. The CDR3 covers 13 residues. DNA of the CDR3: TGTGCCAGCAGCTTAGATCATGGGGCAGAACGGTATTTT. Protein: CASSLDHGAERYF.

The V and J genes are TRBV20-1 and TRBJ2-7; no reliable D call. The V gene's germline CDR1 is DFQATT and CDR2 SNEGSKA (reference sequence). V lost 1 base, J lost 6 bases, and 10 bases lay in between. The CDR3 extends over 12 amino acids. The CDR3 coding sequence is TGCAGTGCTAGAGGCTCGATTTCCGAGCAGTACTTC. Residues: CSARGSISEQYF.

The rearrangement joins TRBV4-1 to TRBJ2-7; 9 bases align to TRBD1. V gave up 4 bases and J gave up 3 bases; unmatched junction bases: 7. The CDR3 loop spans 15 amino acids. Looked up from germline, CDR1 is MGHRA and CDR2 is YSYEKL. The CDR3 nucleotides are TGCGCCAGCAGCCGGCCAACGACAGGGGGCTACGAGCAGTACTTC. This codes for CASSRPTTGGYEQYF.

In the case of this clonotype: With a much larger clone just one base away, this may be a read error. The rearrangement uses TRBV7-9 and TRBJ1-1, with D unclear. Germline assignment: CDR1 SEHNR and CDR2 FQNEAQ (reference sequence). This CDR3 comprises 13 residues. V shed 7 bases and J shed 0 bases, with 9 bases lying between them. CDR3 sequence reads: CASTRSMNTEAFF. CDR3 nucleotide sequence: TGTGCCAGCACCCGGAGCATGAACACTGAAGCTTTCTTT.

The chain is built from TRBV10-1 and TRBJ2-7; no reliable D call. Germline CDR1 is WNHNN and CDR2 is SYGVQD (reference sequence). CDR3 length: 13 amino acids. Trimming shortened V by 3 bases and J by 6 bases, and 12 bases separated the two germline ends. The CDR3 is CASSERNPGEQYF. Here the CDR3 DNA reads TGCGCCAGCAGTGAAAGGAATCCGGGCGAGCAGTACTTC.

Many counts were recorded for this clonotype. The CDR3 DNA follows: TGTGCCAGCAGTGAAGCAGGGAGGAACTATGGCTACACCTTC. Translation: CASSEAGRNYGYTF. The chain is built from TRBV6-1 and TRBJ1-2; D uncertain. From germline, CDR1 is MNHNS and CDR2 SASEGT. The germline V and J ends were trimmed by 0 bases and 2 bases, with 7 bases remaining between them. The CDR3 runs 14 residues.

The CDR3: CASSLRKPSEETQYF. In nucleotides, the CDR3 is TGTGCCAGCAGTTTAAGGAAGCCTTCTGAGGAGACCCAGTACTTC. J is TRBJ2-5 and V is TRBV12-3 or TRBV12-4, with D hard to call. CDR3 length: 15 residues. The V end lost 2 bases, the J end lost 5 bases, and 15 bases lay between the germline ends.

The chain carries TRBV29-1 and TRBJ2-5; 8 nucleotides match TRBD1. The germline V gene has CDR1 SQVTM and CDR2 ANQGSEA. J was trimmed by 7 bases and V by 6 bases; bases with no gene match: 7. CDR3 length: 12 amino acids. The CDR3 DNA reads as TGCAGCGTGATGACAGGGGCGGGGACCCAGTACTTC. It encodes CSVMTGAGTQYF.

This clonotype was recorded only once. The gene calls are TRBV28 and TRBJ2-7, with a tentative D call TRBD1 (7 bases). The J call may be in error: the DNA end matches TRBJ2-5 better. Looked up from germline, CDR1 is MDHEN and CDR2 is SYDVKM. The CDR3 contains 15 residues. CDR3 nucleotides: TGTGCCAGCAGTTCGCGGGACAGATATGAAGAGACCCAGTACTTC. Translating gives CASSSRDRYEETQYF.

J is TRBJ1-3 and V is TRBV12-3 or TRBV12-4; D remains unclear. The CDR3 is made up of 14 amino acids. Trimming removed 5 bases at V and 0 bases at J, with 8 bases between. CDR3 coding DNA: TGTGCCAGCAGTAGTCCGCCCTCTGGAAACACCATATATTTT. Its translation: CASSSPPSGNTIYF.

The chain combines TRBV18 with TRBJ1-1, with D possibly TRBD1 on 5 matching bases. The germline V and J ends were trimmed by 3 bases and 1 base, with 12 bases remaining between them. The germline CDR1 and CDR2 sequences are KGHSH and LQKENI. The CDR3 is 15 amino acids. The CDR3, as DNA: TGTGCCAGCTCACCCGTCGACAGCAAGAACACTGAAGCTTTCTTT. Its translation is CASSPVDSKNTEAFF.

The J gene is TRBJ2-1, the V gene TRBV24-1; perhaps TRBD1 as D (5 bases). Deletions cut 5 bases from V and 5 bases from J, with 9 bases between. Germline assignment: CDR1 KGHDR and CDR2 SFDVKD. This CDR3 spans 13 amino acids. The CDR3 DNA reads TGTGCCACCAGTGGTCAGGGCCACAATGAGCAGTTCTTC. It is translated as CATSGQGHNEQFF.

This sequence joins TRBV7-2 and TRBJ2-3; perhaps TRBD2 as D (6 bases). Trimming shortened V by 5 bases and J by 1 base, and 13 bases separated the two germline ends. CDR1 is SGHTA and CDR2 is FQGNSA in the germline V gene. This CDR3 has 15 amino acids. This CDR3 reads CASSPRLEGTDTQYF. In nucleotides, the CDR3 is TGTGCCAGCAGCCCCCGACTAGAGGGCACAGATACGCAGTATTTT.

The chain links TRBV12-3 or TRBV12-4 to TRBJ2-7, with 12 bases that match TRBD1. V trimming: 6 bases; J trimming: 9 bases; junction bases outside the gene matches: 6. The CDR3 is 13 amino acids. CDR3 sequence reads: CASRGTGGSGQYF. Here the CDR3 DNA reads TGTGCCAGCAGAGGGACAGGGGGCTCTGGGCAGTACTTC.

This clonotype occurred a few times. This chain connects TRBV3-1 to TRBJ2-3; TRBD1 agrees at 7 bases. After removal of 6 bases from V and 0 bases from J, the junction contained 6 bases not matched to a gene. The CDR3 is 15 amino acids. Germline V CDR1 and CDR2: LGHDT, YNNKEL (reference sequence). CDR3 region: CASSETGPSTDTQYF. In DNA form, the CDR3 reads TGTGCCAGCAGTGAGACAGGGCCTAGCACAGATACGCAGTATTTT.

The J gene is TRBJ2-7, the V gene TRBV20-1; D remains ambiguous. Between the trimmed V and J ends, which lost 5 bases and 0 bases, there was a span of 11 bases. The CDR3 is 13 residues long. CDR1 and CDR2 (germline): DFQATT, SNEGSKA (reference sequence). CDR3 DNA: TGCAGTGCTGGCCCAGCTTCCTCCTACGAGCAGTACTTC. Translating it yields CSAGPASSYEQYF.

This chain connects TRBV4-1 to TRBJ2-2; TRBD1 matches 7 bases. Germline-derived CDR1 and CDR2 are MGHRA and YSYEKL. The CDR3 loop spans 15 amino acids. V was pared by 4 bases and J by 4 bases, with 6 bases of the junction left unmatched. In nucleotides, the CDR3 is TGCGCCAGCAGCCCGCGACAGGGAACCACCGGGGAGCTGTTTTTT. It specifies CASSPRQGTTGELFF.

The genes are TRBV6-1 and TRBJ2-5; D ambiguous. The end of the DNA fits TRBJ2-7 better, so the J call may be wrong. Germline assignment: CDR1 MNHNS and CDR2 SASEGT. This CDR3 is built from 16 residues. As DNA, the CDR3 is TGTGCCAGCAGTGAAGGGCCATCGCCCTCAATCTACGAGCAGTACTTC. As protein: CASSEGPSPSIYEQYF.

The chain joins TRBV7-3 to TRBJ2-3; 7 bases are shared with TRBD1. CDR3 length: 14 residues. Unmatched junction bases numbered 3, after V lost 3 bases and J lost 3 bases. Germline assignment: CDR1 SGHTA and CDR2 FQGTGA. CDR3 protein: CASSFEQGTDTQYF. CDR3 bases: TGTGCCAGCAGCTTCGAACAGGGGACAGATACGCAGTATTTT.